A single sample gave rise to the 22 T cell receptor beta chains below, sequenced in a study of blood T cells in healthy people across ages. The use of a sample-barcoded 5' primer and a J-beta primer mix characterized a second PCR of about 7 to 12 cycles. Via MiXCR, TCRdb re-called the 5' RACE reads, giving one row per CDR3 protein. The table has about 940,000 distinct CDR3 sequences, approximately 49% seen once. Sequencing input: blood. These receptors were taken from a man younger than 45 in good health.

The genes are TRBV28 and TRBJ2-1; D remains ambiguous. The germline V gene has CDR1 MDHEN and CDR2 SYDVKM. V shed 2 bases and J shed 10 bases, with 15 bases lying between them. The CDR3 is 14 amino acids. Here the CDR3 reads CASSLTPQSLEQFF. The CDR3 DNA follows: TGTGCCAGCAGTTTAACACCCCAATCCCTCGAGCAGTTCTTC. Looking up the rest from reference TRBV28 and TRBJ2-1 gives the full variable domain: DVKVTQSSRYLVKRTGEKVFLECVQDMDHENMFWYRQDPGLGLRLIYFSYDVKMKEKGDIPEGYSVSREKKERFSLILESASTNQTSMYLCASSLTPQSLEQFFGPGTRLTVL.

The V call is TRBV20-1, the J call TRBJ2-1; D possibly corresponds to TRBD2 (6 bases). CDR3 length: 16 residues. V lost 2 bases and J lost 1, with 15 bases in between. Germline CDR1 is DFQATT and CDR2 is SNEGSKA (reference sequence). This CDR3 is CSARQLNSGSYNEQFF. The CDR3 nucleotides are TGCAGTGCTAGACAGCTAAATAGCGGATCCTACAATGAGCAGTTCTTC.

This rearrangement joins TRBV20-1 to TRBJ2-1; D unresolved. Germline V CDR1 and CDR2: DFQATT, SNEGSKA (reference sequence). CDR3 size: 13 residues. Trimming removed 3 bases at V and 4 bases at J, with 10 bases between. CDR3 DNA sequence: TGCAGTGCTAGCCTGGACCGTTACAATGAGCAGTTCTTC. This sequence encodes CSASLDRYNEQFF.

The rearrangement joins TRBV12-3 or TRBV12-4 to TRBJ1-6; no clear D. The germline V and J ends were trimmed by 6 bases and 2 bases, with 14 bases remaining between them. The CDR3 consists of 16 residues. CDR3 region: CASSYGRETYNSPLHF. The CDR3 nucleotides read TGTGCCAGCAGCTACGGGAGGGAAACCTATAATTCACCCCTCCACTTT.

In the case of this clonotype: This clone may be a read error of a much larger clone one base away. This rearrangement joins TRBV28 to TRBJ1-2; D is undetermined. CDR3 length equals 15 residues. V lost 8 bases and J 5 bases, leaving 21 bases between the germline ends. Germline CDR1 is MDHEN and CDR2 is SYDVKM. The CDR3 loop reads CASLPPNRSNYGYTF. CDR3 in DNA: TGTGCCAGCCTTCCGCCGAACAGATCCAATTATGGCTACACCTTC.

V and J are TRBV5-1 and TRBJ2-7, with D perhaps given as TRBD1 or TRBD2 (5 bases each). Trimming removed 0 bases at V and 10 bases at J, with 17 bases between. The CDR3 covers 14 residues. CDR1 SGHRS and CDR2 YFSETQ come from the germline V gene. The CDR3 DNA reads TGCGCCAGCAGCTTGGATGTGGGGGAAGAGACTCAGTACTTC. It translates to CASSLDVGEETQYF.

The CDR3 loop reads CATSRGRTGGDTEAFF. The CDR3, as DNA: TGTGCCACCAGCAGAGGCCGAACAGGGGGCGACACTGAAGCTTTCTTT. This chain joins TRBV15 and TRBJ1-1; 9 bases are a match to TRBD1. The CDR3 has 16 residues. The V and J ends lost 1 base and 3 bases, in that order; junction bases with no gene match: 6. Germline CDR1 reads LNHNV; CDR2 reads YYDKDF (reference sequence).

Written as DNA, the CDR3 is TGCAGTGCGAGCGGGGGGGAAGGGGATACGCAGTATTTT. As protein: CSASGGEGDTQYF. The chain has TRBV20-1 and TRBJ2-3; 10 nucleotides agree with TRBD2. The CDR3 runs 13 residues. CDR1 DFQATT and CDR2 SNEGSKA come from the germline V gene (reference sequence). The J segment lost 6 bases and the V segment lost 6 bases, leaving 6 bases of the junction unmatched.

The chain is built from TRBV7-2 and TRBJ1-6; D is possibly TRBD1 (5 bases). Germline CDR1 SGHTA, CDR2 FQGNSA. V dropped 1 base and J dropped 0 bases, with 13 bases sitting between them. This CDR3 comprises 18 residues. Here the CDR3 DNA reads TGTGCCAGCAGCTTAGAAGGGGCCGACTTCTCCTATAATTCACCCCTCCACTTT. It yields the protein CASSLEGADFSYNSPLHF.

At least ten counts were recorded for this clonotype. V gene TRBV7-2 combines with J gene TRBJ2-7, with a weak D call TRBD2 (5 bases). Germline CDR1 SGHTA, CDR2 FQGNSA. This CDR3 region has 14 residues. V lost 4 bases and J 0 bases, leaving 10 bases between the germline ends. Written as DNA, the CDR3 is TGTGCCAGCAGCTCCGGACTTGTCTCCTACGAGCAGTACTTC. Translation: CASSSGLVSYEQYF.

The V call is TRBV9, the J call TRBJ2-3; 8 positions match TRBD1. The CDR3 totals 17 residues. V shed 0 bases and J 5 bases; nucleotides not matched to a gene: 11. CDR1 is SGDLS, CDR2 YYNGEE, per germline. This chain's CDR3 is CASSVGQGAKAVDTQYF. CDR3 DNA: TGTGCCAGCAGCGTAGGTCAGGGGGCGAAGGCCGTAGATACGCAGTATTTT.

This clonotype turned up a few times. The chain couples TRBV4-1 to TRBJ2-7; 10 nucleotides align to TRBD1. This CDR3 comprises 16 residues. J gave up 0 bases and V 6 bases, and 8 bases lay outside the gene matches. Per the germline V gene, CDR1 is MGHRA and CDR2 is YSYEKL. In DNA, the CDR3 is TGCGCCAGCAGGGTGTCCGGGACAGGGGCCTCCTACGAGCAGTACTTC. It is translated as CASRVSGTGASYEQYF.

The gene calls are TRBV5-1 and TRBJ2-1; D might be TRBD2 (5 bases). The CDR3 has 14 residues. Germline values: CDR1 SGHRS, CDR2 YFSETQ. Deletions cut 1 base from V and 9 bases from J, with 14 bases between. The CDR3 spells CASSLQLDRGEQFF. The CDR3 nucleotides read TGCGCCAGCAGCTTGCAGCTAGATCGGGGTGAGCAGTTCTTC.

The gene calls are TRBV10-3 and TRBJ2-2, with unresolved D. Germline CDR1 is ENHRY and CDR2 is SYGVKD. V was pared by 0 bases and J by 4 bases, with 12 bases between. There are 16 residues in the CDR3. Here the CDR3 DNA reads TGTGCCATCAGTGAGTCGATCGGCAGAGTCACCGGGGAGCTGTTTTTT. Its translation: CAISESIGRVTGELFF.

The chain employs TRBV29-1 and TRBJ2-2; perhaps TRBD1 as D (5 bases). The CDR3 contains 12 residues. Germline V gene data show CDR1 as SQVTM and CDR2 as ANQGSEA. Trimming took off 5 bases at V and 5 bases at J, with 9 bases between the two ends. The CDR3 is CSVPGWTGELFF. As DNA, the CDR3 is TGCAGCGTTCCAGGGTGGACCGGGGAGCTGTTTTTT.

This clonotype was counted between two and nine times. The rearrangement joins TRBV4-1 to TRBJ1-2; 10 bases fit TRBD1. Germline loops: CDR1 MGHRA, CDR2 YSYEKL. V was pared by 4 bases and J by 2 bases, with 4 bases of the junction left unmatched. This CDR3 has 15 amino acids. CDR3 nucleotides: TGCGCCAGCAGCCGCGGGACAGGGGAAAACTATGGCTACACCTTC. The encoded protein is CASSRGTGENYGYTF.

The chain couples TRBV5-1 to TRBJ2-3; either TRBD1 or TRBD2 may fit D (5 bases each). Trimming took 1 base from V and 6 from J, leaving 12 bases between them. The CDR3 covers 14 residues. Germline V gene sequence: CDR1 SGHRS, CDR2 YFSETQ. The CDR3 nucleotides are TGCGCCAGCAGCTTGAGCAGGGAGCTCGATACGCAGTATTTT. It translates to CASSLSRELDTQYF.

V gene TRBV20-1 combines with J gene TRBJ2-1, with D unresolved. Germline CDR1 is DFQATT and CDR2 is SNEGSKA (reference sequence). The V end was cut by 6 bases, the J end by 0 bases, with 12 bases between. The CDR3 extends over 14 amino acids. CDR3 DNA sequence: TGCAGTGCCCTAACGGGCAGCTCCTACAATGAGCAGTTCTTC. Protein product: CSALTGSSYNEQFF.

This clonotype has just a few counts. V and J are TRBV4-1 and TRBJ2-5, with D possibly TRBD1 on 6 matching bases. From germline, CDR1 is MGHRA and CDR2 YSYEKL. V lost 2 bases and J 2 bases, leaving 12 bases between the germline ends. This CDR3 has 15 amino acids. In DNA, the CDR3 is TGCGCCAGCAGCCAAAATGACAGGCCGCAAGAGACCCAGTACTTC. This gives the protein CASSQNDRPQETQYF.

This clonotype has just a few counts. The rearrangement uses TRBV12-3 or TRBV12-4 and TRBJ2-6, with unresolved D. Trimming stripped 2 bases from V and 2 bases from J, with 7 bases between. The CDR3 consists of 15 residues. CDR3 sequence (DNA): TGTGCCAGCAGTTTAAACTGGGCTGGGGCCAACGTCCTGACTTTC. The encoded protein is CASSLNWAGANVLTF.

This clonotype was seen a handful of times. The J gene is TRBJ2-7, the V gene TRBV29-1; 9 bases match TRBD1. This CDR3 is built from 13 residues. Germline V lookup: CDR1 SQVTM, CDR2 ANQGSEA. The trim removed 7 bases at V and 6 bases at J, leaving 10 bases unmatched. The DNA of the CDR3 is TGCAGCGCCGTGGGGACAGGGAGCCGCGAGCAGTACTTC. Translation: CSAVGTGSREQYF.

This clonotype was recorded a few times. The chain employs TRBV28 and TRBJ1-6, with D unclear. The V gene's germline CDR1 is MDHEN and CDR2 SYDVKM. The CDR3 totals 14 residues. Trimming pared 4 bases from V and 9 bases from J, leaving 13 bases between. The CDR3: CASSSPGGGSPLHF. The CDR3 coding sequence is TGTGCCAGCAGTTCCCCGGGCGGCGGTTCACCCCTCCACTTT.